The 27 T cell receptor beta chains below come from one sample, sequenced in a study of tumor and adjacent non-tumor tissue in lung cancer. The library came from three nested PCR rounds adapted from ARM-PCR protocols. TCRdb re-analysed the multiplex PCR reads in MiXCR, keeping a single row per CDR3 protein. The profile covers fewer than 85,000 distinct CDR3 sequences, with 65% to 90% appearing a single time and roughly 13% taken by the ten largest. RNA was extracted from bulk tissue without any cell sorting. Sequences were obtained from lung tumor tissue. The receptor set was obtained from a woman aged 45-59 years with non-small cell lung cancer.

This clonotype was seen a single time. This CDR3 is missing its conserved last phenylalanine or tryptophan, likely due to a read error. V gene TRBV5-4 combines with J gene TRBJ2-5; D call uncertain. The CDR3 loop spans 13 amino acids. Germline assignment: CDR1 SGHNT and CDR2 YYREEE (reference sequence). V was cut by 4 bases and J by 1 base, with 8 bases left in between. The CDR3 loop is CASSSTIQETQYL. The CDR3 nucleotides are TGTGCCAGCAGCAGTACGATCCAAGAGACCCAGTACCTC.

As regards this clonotype: One end of the junction varies from germline; a read error may be responsible. The rearrangement links TRBV28 to TRBJ2-3; possible D gene TRBD2, 6 bases. CDR3 length: 15 amino acids. The germline gives CDR1 MDHEN, CDR2 SYDVKM. CDR3 in DNA: TGTGCCAGCAGTCCCCCTAGCGCACTAACAGAAACGCAGTATTTC. This translates into CASSPPSALTETQYF.

This clonotype was seen more than once but under ten times. The V call is TRBV10-3, the J call TRBJ1-2; D remains ambiguous. Germline-derived CDR1 and CDR2 are ENHRY and SYGVKD. The CDR3 length is 13 residues. Between the trimmed V and J ends, which lost 9 bases and 0 bases, there was a span of 11 bases. CDR3 nucleotides: TGTGCCATTAACGGCGGAACTAACTATGGCTACACCTTC. Its protein is CAINGGTNYGYTF.

As concerns this clonotype: One end of the junction is discordant with germline, which a read error may explain. CDR3 amino acids: CSTRRGIGLYEQYF. The CDR3 nucleotides are TGCAGTACTAGGAGGGGGATAGGGCTTTACGAGCAGTACTTC. This chain joins TRBV20-1 and TRBJ2-7; D may be TRBD1 or TRBD2 (6 bases each). This CDR3 is built from 14 residues. The V gene's germline CDR1 is DFQATT and CDR2 SNEGSKA (reference sequence).

As concerns this clonotype: A much larger clone differs by one base, so this may be a read error. This chain links TRBV2 with TRBJ2-1, with TRBD1 matching over 11 bases. The V gene's germline CDR1 is SNHLY and CDR2 FYNNEI. This CDR3 has 13 residues. Trimming cost V 9 bases and J 9 bases; bases outside gene matches: 7. CDR3 region: CARRGTGGFEQFF. DNA for the CDR3: TGTGCCAGGCGAGGGACAGGGGGATTTGAGCAGTTCTTC.

The chain carries TRBV29-1 and TRBJ2-1; D not resolved. CDR1 and CDR2 (germline): SQVTM, ANQGSEA. CDR3 length: 17 residues. V lost 5 bases to trimming and J lost 0 bases, with 20 bases between them. This CDR3 reads CSVKYTGRGSSYNEQFF. The CDR3 bases are TGCAGCGTTAAGTATACGGGTCGTGGTAGCTCCTACAATGAGCAGTTCTTC.

For this clonotype: As the CDR3 is not closed by the conserved phenylalanine or tryptophan, this likely results from a read error. This chain connects TRBV29-1 to TRBJ2-7, with 8 bases lining up with TRBD1. The ends lost 6 bases at V and 3 bases at J; junction bases unmatched: 4. CDR1 and CDR2 (germline): SQVTM, ANQGSEA. The CDR3 consists of 12 residues. Here the CDR3 reads CSVGTGGYEQYL. For the CDR3, the DNA is TGCAGCGTAGGAACAGGGGGCTACGAGCAGTACTTA.

V gene TRBV4-2 combines with J gene TRBJ2-1; D is perhaps TRBD2 (6 bases). V was clipped by 4 bases and J by 9 bases, with 16 bases between them. Germline assignment: CDR1 LGHNA and CDR2 YNFKEQ. The CDR3 loop spans 14 amino acids. CDR3 nucleotide sequence: TGTGCCAGCAGCCGAGCCGGGGGAGGCGGTGAGCAGTTCTTC. This gives the protein CASSRAGGGGEQFF.

This rearrangement joins TRBV11-2 to TRBJ2-7, with TRBD2 matching over 10 bases. Germline V gives CDR1 SGHAT, CDR2 FQNNGV. The CDR3 is made up of 15 amino acids. CDR3 sequence reads: CPISPWTSGSYEQYF. The CDR3 DNA sequence: TGTCCCATTAGCCCTTGGACTAGCGGTTCCTACGAGCAGTACTTC.

This clonotype was seen only a few times. One end of the junction varies from germline; a read error may be responsible. This rearrangement joins TRBV12-3 or TRBV12-4 to TRBJ2-1; 7 nucleotides match TRBD1. This CDR3 has 15 residues. The CDR3 protein is CAGSPGQLSLKEQFF. The CDR3 DNA follows: TGTGCCGGCAGTCCGGGACAGCTCAGTTTAAAGGAGCAGTTCTTC.

This clonotype has only one observation. At one of its ends the junction is not consistent with the germline gene, which may arise from a read error. V gene TRBV29-1 combines with J gene TRBJ2-7; 11 bases line up with TRBD2. Germline loops: CDR1 SQVTM, CDR2 ANQGSEA. This CDR3 comprises 14 residues. CDR3 sequence: CSVELAGGSYEQCF. The CDR3 DNA follows: TGCAGCGTTGAACTAGCGGGGGGCTCATACGAGCAGTGCTTC.

A note on this clonotype: This CDR3 is missing its conserved last phenylalanine or tryptophan, likely due to a read error. Because the CDR3's place on the DNA is in doubt, the DNA is left out and the CDR3 is given as listed by TCRdb. J is TRBJ2-3 and V is TRBV20-1; the DNA was not used to check the table's D call, TRBD2. Ends included, the CDR3 has 14 residues. Germline CDR1 reads DFQATT; CDR2 reads SNEGSKA (reference sequence). The CDR3 protein is CNATRLGDTDTHYV.

Regarding this clonotype: One end of the junction varies from germline; a read error may be responsible. The gene calls are TRBV10-3 and TRBJ2-3, with D tentatively TRBD2 (6 bases). The CDR3 is 14 residues long. From germline, CDR1 is ENHRY and CDR2 SYGVKD. Here the CDR3 reads CAIIVSGSTDTQYF. For the CDR3, the DNA is TGCGCCATCATTGTTAGCGGCAGCACAGATACGCAGTATTTT.

A word on this clonotype: Sequence at one end of the junction differs from germline and may be a read error. The chain joins TRBV20-1 to TRBJ1-1; D is unclear. Germline assignment: CDR1 DFQATT and CDR2 SNEGSKA (reference sequence). This CDR3 contains 12 residues. The CDR3 loop is CSASYPGVESFF. CDR3 nucleotides: TGCAGTGCTAGTTACCCGGGAGTTGAATCTTTCTTT.

The chain joins TRBV6-5 to TRBJ2-2; D is uncertain. The CDR3 extends over 13 amino acids. The V end was cut by 6 bases, the J end by 8 bases, with 13 bases between. Germline CDR1 and CDR2: MNHEY and SVGAGI. CDR3 sequence: CASRPWGHGELFF. CDR3 DNA: TGTGCCAGCAGGCCTTGGGGTCATGGGGAGCTGTTTTTT.

Concerning this clonotype itself: Germline and junction disagree at one end, which may indicate a read error. The genes are TRBV5-4 and TRBJ2-2; D remains unclear. Germline V gene lookup returns CDR1 SGHNT and CDR2 YYREEE (reference sequence). This CDR3 is built from 15 residues. The CDR3 reads CARSLAGVNTRELFF. CDR3 in DNA: TGTGCCAGGAGCTTGGCTGGGGTGAACACCCGGGAGCTGTTTTTT. Full variable domain (outside the CDR3, taken from reference TRBV5-4 and TRBJ2-2): ETGVTQSPTHLIKTRGQQVTLRCSSQSGHNTVSWYQQALGQGPQFIFQYYREEENGRGNFPPRFSGLQFPNYSSELNVNALELDDSALYLCARSLAGVNTRELFFGEGSRLTVL.

Worth noting for this clonotype: Likely a read error: the CDR3 ends without its conserved phenylalanine or tryptophan. The chain employs TRBV6-2 or TRBV6-3 and TRBJ1-6; possibly TRBD1 for D (5 bases). This CDR3 spans 12 amino acids. The germline CDR1 and CDR2 sequences are MNHEY and SVGEGT. This CDR3 reads CASGDSESPLHC. CDR3 nucleotides: TGTGCAAGCGGAGACAGCGAATCACCCCTCCACTGT.

In regard to this clonotype: At one end the junction does not follow the germline gene, possibly because of a read error. The V gene is TRBV11-2, the J gene TRBJ2-1, with 10 positions matching TRBD2. The CDR3 sequence is 14 residues long. Germline V gene lookup returns CDR1 SGHAT and CDR2 FQNNGV. The CDR3 loop is CAIGTSGNINEQFF. CDR3 in DNA: TGTGCCATCGGAACTAGCGGGAATATCAATGAGCAATTCTTC. Complete variable domain (other parts from reference TRBV11-2 and TRBJ2-1): EAGVAQSPRYKIIEKRQSVAFWCNPISGHATLYWYQQILGQGPKLLIQFQNNGVVDDSQLPKDRFSAERLKGVDSTLKIQPAKLEDSAVYLCAIGTSGNINEQFFGPGTRLTVL.

This clonotype was observed a handful of times. The junction departs from germline at one end; a sequencing error may be responsible. V is TRBV29-1 and J is TRBJ2-1, with TRBD2 as a possible D gene (5 bases). The CDR3 loop spans 14 amino acids. Germline V lookup: CDR1 SQVTM, CDR2 ANQGSEA. The CDR3 is CSARRPSSYNEQSF. The CDR3 DNA sequence: TGCAGCGCCCGTAGACCTAGCTCCTACAACGAGCAGTCCTTC.

Points on this clonotype: An end of the junction differs from the germline gene, which may be a read error. V is TRBV20-1 and J is TRBJ1-6; D not resolved. The germline CDR1 and CDR2 sequences are DFQATT and SNEGSKA (reference sequence). This CDR3 contains 15 residues. This CDR3 is CSARVANGLYSPLHF. The CDR3 DNA reads as TGCAGTGCTAGAGTCGCGAACGGGCTCTACTCACCCCTTCACTTT.

This sequence joins TRBV29-1 and TRBJ2-1; maybe TRBD2 (6 bases). Germline CDR1 SQVTM, CDR2 ANQGSEA. CDR3 length: 11 residues. V was pared by 5 bases and J by 16 bases, with 18 bases between. The DNA for the CDR3 is TGCAGCGTTACGGTCGGGAGTGGGCAATTCTTC. It encodes CSVTVGSGQFF.

This clonotype showed up many times. V is TRBV12-3 or TRBV12-4 and J is TRBJ2-7, with 9 bases lining up with TRBD2. The V segment lost 3 bases and the J segment 2 bases; nucleotides outside the gene matches: 5. This CDR3 has 15 residues. CDR3 residues: CASSFAASGTYEQYF. The CDR3 DNA is TGTGCCAGCAGTTTTGCGGCTAGCGGGACCTACGAGCAGTACTTC.

A note on this clonotype: A much larger clone lies one base from this, so it may be a read error. Since the CDR3 does not end with the conserved phenylalanine or tryptophan, this likely comes from a read error. The chain has TRBV2 and TRBJ1-6, with a possible D match to TRBD1 (6 bases). The CDR3 runs 16 residues. The germline CDR1 and CDR2 sequences are SNHLY and FYNNEI. Trimming took 7 bases from V and 7 from J, leaving 20 bases between them. The CDR3 DNA reads TGTGCCAGCAATCTCAATGGACAGATAGGGAATTCACCCCTCCACTTA. It codes for CASNLNGQIGNSPLHL.

This clonotype was picked up one time. This sequence joins TRBV4-1 and TRBJ2-1; D unclear. CDR1 is MGHRA and CDR2 is YSYEKL in the germline V gene. This CDR3 is 13 amino acids long. The CDR3 region is CVSSQAGRNEQFF. The CDR3, as DNA: TGCGTTAGCAGCCAAGCCGGGCGCAATGAGCAGTTCTTC.

This chain uses TRBV5-1 with TRBJ2-1; D is possibly TRBD1 or TRBD2 (6 bases each). From germline, CDR1 is SGHRS and CDR2 YFSETQ. Deletions cut 7 bases from V and 7 bases from J, with 21 bases between. The CDR3 runs 15 residues. This CDR3 is CASRPTSWRGNEQFF. The CDR3 nucleotides are TGCGCCAGCCGCCCTACTAGCTGGAGGGGGAATGAGCAGTTCTTC.

This clonotype was observed once. Germline is not matched at one junction end, which may reflect a read error. The chain is built from TRBV20-1 and TRBJ2-7, with D perhaps matching TRBD1 or TRBD2 (5 bases each). CDR3 length: 17 residues. From germline, CDR1 is DFQATT and CDR2 SNEGSKA (reference sequence). The DNA for the CDR3 is TGCAGTGCTAGAGATAAGCGGCAGGGTCCCCCGGCCTACAAGCAGTACTTC. This encodes CSARDKRQGPPAYKQYF.

Note on this clonotype: No conserved phenylalanine or tryptophan is present at the end of the CDR3, so a read error is the likely explanation. The DNA is omitted, as the CDR3 cannot be located on it reliably, and the CDR3 follows TCRdb's listing. This chain connects TRBV29-1 to TRBJ2-5; the D call in the table, TRBD1, was not verified against the DNA. In germline, CDR1 is SQVTM, CDR2 ANQGSEA. The CDR3 extends over 13 residues, inclusive of both ends. The CDR3 here is CSIEVGGAETKYY.